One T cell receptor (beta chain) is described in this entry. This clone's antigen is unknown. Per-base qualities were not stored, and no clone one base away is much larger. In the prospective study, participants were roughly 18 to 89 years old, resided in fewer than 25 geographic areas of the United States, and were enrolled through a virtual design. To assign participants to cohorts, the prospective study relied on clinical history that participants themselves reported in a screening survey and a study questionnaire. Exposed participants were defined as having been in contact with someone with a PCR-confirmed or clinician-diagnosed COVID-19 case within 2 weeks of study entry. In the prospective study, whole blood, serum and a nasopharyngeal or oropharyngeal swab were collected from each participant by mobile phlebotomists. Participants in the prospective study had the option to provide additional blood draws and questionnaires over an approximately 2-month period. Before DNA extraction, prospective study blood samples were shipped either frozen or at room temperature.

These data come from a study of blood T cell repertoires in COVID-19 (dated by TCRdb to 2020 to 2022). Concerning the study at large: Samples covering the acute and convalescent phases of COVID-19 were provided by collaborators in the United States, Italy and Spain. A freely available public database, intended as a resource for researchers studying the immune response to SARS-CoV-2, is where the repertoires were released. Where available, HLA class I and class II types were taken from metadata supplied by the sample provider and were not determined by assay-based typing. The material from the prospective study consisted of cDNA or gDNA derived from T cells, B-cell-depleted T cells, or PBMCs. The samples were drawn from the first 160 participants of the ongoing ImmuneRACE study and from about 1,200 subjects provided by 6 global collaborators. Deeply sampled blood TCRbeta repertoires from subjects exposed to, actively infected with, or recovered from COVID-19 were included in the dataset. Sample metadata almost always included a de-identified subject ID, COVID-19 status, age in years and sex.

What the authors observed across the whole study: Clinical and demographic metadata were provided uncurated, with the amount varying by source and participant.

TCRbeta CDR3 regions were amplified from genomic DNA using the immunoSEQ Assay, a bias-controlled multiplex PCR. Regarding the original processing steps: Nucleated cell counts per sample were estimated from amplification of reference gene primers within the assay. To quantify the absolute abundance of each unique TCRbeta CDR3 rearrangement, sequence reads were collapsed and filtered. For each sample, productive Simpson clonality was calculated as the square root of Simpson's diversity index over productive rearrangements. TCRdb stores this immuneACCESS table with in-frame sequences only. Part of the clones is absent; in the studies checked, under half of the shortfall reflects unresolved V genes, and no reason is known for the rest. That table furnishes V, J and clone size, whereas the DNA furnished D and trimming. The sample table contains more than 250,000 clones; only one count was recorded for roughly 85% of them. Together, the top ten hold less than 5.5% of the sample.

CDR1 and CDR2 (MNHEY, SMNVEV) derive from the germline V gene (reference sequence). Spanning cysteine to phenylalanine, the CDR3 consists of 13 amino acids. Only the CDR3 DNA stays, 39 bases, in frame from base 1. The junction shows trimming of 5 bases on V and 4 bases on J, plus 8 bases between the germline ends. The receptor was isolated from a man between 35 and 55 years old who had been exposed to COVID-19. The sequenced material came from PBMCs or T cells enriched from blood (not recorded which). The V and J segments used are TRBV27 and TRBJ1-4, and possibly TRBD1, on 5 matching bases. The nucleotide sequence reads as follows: TGTGCCAGCAGTCGACAGTTTAATGAAAAACTGTTTTTT. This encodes CASSRQFNEKLFF.